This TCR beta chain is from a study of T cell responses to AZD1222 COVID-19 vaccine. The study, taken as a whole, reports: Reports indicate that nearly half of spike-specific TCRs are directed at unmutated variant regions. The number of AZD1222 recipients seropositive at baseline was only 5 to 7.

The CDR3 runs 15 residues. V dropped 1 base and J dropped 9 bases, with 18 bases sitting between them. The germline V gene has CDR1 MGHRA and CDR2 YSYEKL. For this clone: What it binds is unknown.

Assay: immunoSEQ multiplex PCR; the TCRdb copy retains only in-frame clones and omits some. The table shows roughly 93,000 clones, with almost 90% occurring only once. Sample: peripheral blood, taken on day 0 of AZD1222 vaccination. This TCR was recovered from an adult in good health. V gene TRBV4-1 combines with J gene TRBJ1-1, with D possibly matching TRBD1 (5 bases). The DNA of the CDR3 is TGCGCCAGCAGCCAAGGGTCGGGACCTCTAACCCAAGCTTTCTTT. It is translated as CASSQGSGPLTQAFF.